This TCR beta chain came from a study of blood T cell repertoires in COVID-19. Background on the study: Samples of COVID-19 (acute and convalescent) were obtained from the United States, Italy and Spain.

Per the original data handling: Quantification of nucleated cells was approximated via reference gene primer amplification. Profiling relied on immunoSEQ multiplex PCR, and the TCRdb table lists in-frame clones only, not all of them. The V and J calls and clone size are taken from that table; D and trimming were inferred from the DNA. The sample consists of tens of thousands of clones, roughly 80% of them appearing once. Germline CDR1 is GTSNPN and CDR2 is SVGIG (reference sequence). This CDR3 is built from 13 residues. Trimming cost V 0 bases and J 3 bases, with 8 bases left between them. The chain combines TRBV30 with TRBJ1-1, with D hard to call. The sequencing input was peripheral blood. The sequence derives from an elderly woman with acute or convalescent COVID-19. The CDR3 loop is CAWSVARDTEAFF. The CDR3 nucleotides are TGTGCCTGGAGTGTCGCCCGGGACACTGAAGCTTTCTTT.